This T cell receptor beta chain was sequenced during a study of breast tumors, draining lymph nodes, adjacent tissues. The study's findings and limits: Tumor TCR diversity was below lymph nodes but above nontumor tissue. That most tumor T cells come from lymph nodes remained unproven.

The table lists this clonotype with many counts. Its specificity is not known. Trimming left V 8 bases short and J 1 base short, with 13 bases between. The germline CDR1 and CDR2 sequences are SGHTA and FQGNSA. The CDR3 runs 14 residues. One entry per CDR3 protein results from TCRdb running MiXCR on the multiplex PCR reads. There are 150,000 to 200,000 distinct CDR3 sequences in the sample; roughly a third occur only once, and 4% to 5.5% lies in the top ten. The lymph nodes were axillary draining lymph nodes from breast cancer patients. The chain is built from TRBV7-2 and TRBJ2-3; D is perhaps TRBD1 or TRBD2 (5 bases each). The sample consisted of axillary lymph node tissue. The TCR originated in a female donor with breast cancer. Some clones in this sample may be carry-over from other donors' samples. The CDR3: CASAPGPRTDTQYF. The DNA of the CDR3 is TGTGCCAGCGCACCGGGACCGCGCACAGATACGCAGTATTTT.